A single sample gave rise to the 18 T cell receptor beta chains below, sequenced in a study of naive and memory T cell subsets. Treatment defined: skin biopsy from PPD injection site in Mantoux-positive individual. TCR cDNA received a 3' ligated oligonucleotide that carried a UMI. The SP2 primer and nested alpha and beta constant region primers amplified ligated cDNA in four rounds. TCRdb re-called the UMI-ligation and nested PCR reads with MiXCR, one entry per CDR3 protein. The sample contains some 21,000 distinct CDR3 sequences, approximately 6.5% of which appear only once. The input for sequencing was skin, taken from a tuberculin skin test site. These TCRs come from an adult in good health.

This clonotype was observed many times. This chain uses TRBV3-1 with TRBJ2-1; D unclear. Between the trimmed V and J ends, which lost 4 bases and 1 base, there was a span of 8 bases. CDR3 length: 14 residues. Germline CDR1 is LGHDT and CDR2 is YNNKEL (reference sequence). The CDR3 DNA sequence: TGTGCCAGCAGCCCGGGCAGGTCCTACAATGAGCAGTTCTTC. It is translated as CASSPGRSYNEQFF.

Relative to its sample, this clonotype is medium-sized (0.01 to 0.1%). This chain uses TRBV28 with TRBJ2-5, with a possible D match to TRBD1 (5 bases). The V and J ends lost 5 bases and 7 bases respectively, with 14 bases between them. This CDR3 contains 13 residues. Germline V gene data show CDR1 as MDHEN and CDR2 as SYDVKM. Here the CDR3 reads CASSPAPRGTQYF. CDR3 DNA: TGTGCCAGCAGTCCCGCACCAAGGGGGACCCAGTACTTC.

The gene calls are TRBV28 and TRBJ2-1; 9 bases match TRBD1. The CDR3 spans 12 residues. Germline CDR1 MDHEN, CDR2 SYDVKM. V lost 6 bases to trimming and J lost 7 bases; unmatched junction nucleotides: 1. The CDR3 sequence: CASRGQGNEQFF. The DNA for the CDR3 is TGTGCCAGCAGGGGACAGGGAAATGAGCAGTTCTTC.

In its sample, this clonotype was seen a few times. The V gene is TRBV6-2 or TRBV6-3, the J gene TRBJ2-2; D is uncertain. The V end was cut by 6 bases, the J end by 6 bases, with 8 bases between. The CDR3 covers 12 residues. Germline CDR1 is MNHEY and CDR2 is SVGEGT. This chain's CDR3 is CASSDRSGELFF. Written as DNA, the CDR3 is TGTGCCAGCAGCGACCGATCCGGGGAGCTGTTTTTT.

In its sample, this clonotype was seen many times. V gene TRBV3-1 combines with J gene TRBJ2-4; weak D call: TRBD2 (5 bases). The CDR3 sequence is 14 residues long. The germline V and J ends were trimmed by 1 base and 9 bases, with 13 bases remaining between them. CDR1 and CDR2 from the germline V gene are LGHDT and YNNKEL (reference sequence). CDR3 sequence (DNA): TGTGCCAGCAGCCAAGGGGTGCCGGGGAGCATTCAGTACTTC. Translation gives CASSQGVPGSIQYF.

V gene TRBV28 combines with J gene TRBJ2-5, with TRBD1 as a possible D gene (5 bases). This CDR3 has 15 residues. Germline loops: CDR1 MDHEN, CDR2 SYDVKM. The ends were cut back, 2 bases at V and 2 bases at J, with 12 bases in the middle. CDR3 region: CASSLEGRAQETQYF. The CDR3 bases are TGTGCCAGCAGTTTAGAAGGCAGGGCTCAAGAGACCCAGTACTTC.

The sample holds many counts of this clonotype. CDR3 amino acids: CASSVATAGANTGELFF. The CDR3 nucleotides read TGTGCCAGCAGCGTAGCTACGGCGGGAGCGAACACCGGGGAGCTGTTTTTT. This rearrangement joins TRBV9 to TRBJ2-2, with 7 nucleotides matching TRBD2. The germline gives CDR1 SGDLS, CDR2 YYNGEE. The CDR3 totals 17 residues. V trimming: 0 bases; J trimming: 0 bases; junction bases outside the gene matches: 5.

The V and J genes are TRBV20-1 and TRBJ1-4, with TRBD1 as a possible D gene (5 bases). V lost 2 bases to trimming and J lost 2 bases, with 9 bases between them. CDR1 is DFQATT, CDR2 SNEGSKA, per germline (reference sequence). There are 14 residues in the CDR3. CDR3: CSARRTITNEKLFF. CDR3 nucleotide sequence: TGCAGTGCTAGACGGACAATCACTAATGAAAAACTGTTTTTT.

V usage is TRBV28 and J usage is TRBJ1-5; the D is unclear. V lost 2 bases to trimming and J lost 6 bases, with 17 bases between them. The germline V gene encodes CDR1 MDHEN and CDR2 SYDVKM. This CDR3 comprises 16 residues. This CDR3 reads CASSLEAPGVTQPQHF. CDR3 nucleotide sequence: TGTGCCAGCAGTTTAGAGGCCCCTGGGGTAACTCAGCCCCAGCATTTT.

This clonotype was picked up a small number of times. CDR3 loop: CASSNEQYYEQYF. The DNA for the CDR3 is TGTGCCAGCAGCAACGAGCAATACTACGAGCAGTACTTC. This chain links TRBV3-1 with TRBJ2-7; D not resolved. This CDR3 is 13 amino acids long. V lost 5 bases and J 3 bases, leaving 11 bases between the germline ends. Germline CDR1 is LGHDT and CDR2 is YNNKEL (reference sequence).

This clonotype was counted at least ten times. V usage is TRBV15 and J usage is TRBJ2-1; D is possibly TRBD2 (5 bases). The germline CDR1 and CDR2 sequences are LNHNV and YYDKDF (reference sequence). The CDR3 sequence is 13 residues long. V lost 3 bases, J lost 3 bases, and 6 bases lay in between. CDR3 residues: CATSRAGYNEQFF. The CDR3 DNA follows: TGTGCCACCAGCAGGGCGGGCTACAATGAGCAGTTCTTC.

This clonotype was counted at least ten times. The rearrangement joins TRBV6-2 or TRBV6-3 to TRBJ2-2, with 7 bases aligning to TRBD1. V was pared by 6 bases and J by 6 bases, with 7 bases of the junction left unmatched. CDR1 MNHEY and CDR2 SVGEGT come from the germline V gene. The CDR3 sequence is 14 residues long. As DNA, the CDR3 is TGTGCCAGCAGCATGACAGGGACGGCCGGGGAGCTGTTTTTT. Amino acids: CASSMTGTAGELFF.

The sample holds many counts of this clonotype. V is TRBV19 and J is TRBJ2-4; 7 bases are a match to TRBD1. Per the germline V gene, CDR1 is LNHDA and CDR2 is SQIVND (reference sequence). This CDR3 is 18 amino acids long. Unmatched junction bases numbered 18, after V lost 6 bases and J lost 4 bases. CDR3 in amino acids: CASRHGRFTPGQKNIQYF. The CDR3, as DNA: TGTGCCAGTAGACATGGTCGATTTACTCCGGGACAGAAAAACATTCAGTACTTC.

This clonotype is labeled as medium-sized (0.01 to 0.1%). This rearrangement joins TRBV29-1 to TRBJ1-2, with 7 bases fitting TRBD1. V was pared by 7 bases and J by 4 bases, with 3 bases of the junction left unmatched. This CDR3 has 11 residues. Per germline, CDR1 SQVTM and CDR2 ANQGSEA. CDR3 nucleotides: TGCAGCGCCTGGACAGGCTATGGCTACACCTTC. This translates into CSAWTGYGYTF.

This clonotype was observed a handful of times. The CDR3 coding sequence is TGTGCCTGGAGTGTTGGGGGCGTCTCTGGGGCCAACGTCCTGACTTTC. This encodes CAWSVGGVSGANVLTF. The genes are TRBV30 and TRBJ2-6; maybe TRBD1 (6 bases). Germline V gene sequence: CDR1 GTSNPN, CDR2 SVGIG (reference sequence). This CDR3 has 16 amino acids. Trimming cost V 0 bases and J 0 bases, with 9 bases left between them.

Ten or more counts support this clonotype. The chain combines TRBV7-8 with TRBJ1-1, with D unresolved. Germline V gene lookup returns CDR1 SGHVS and CDR2 FQNEAQ. The CDR3 consists of 15 residues. The V end lost 4 bases, the J end lost 4 bases, and 16 bases lay between the germline ends. The DNA for the CDR3 is TGTGCCAGCAGCTCTCGGATAGGGCACTCCACTGAAGCTTTCTTT. It yields the protein CASSSRIGHSTEAFF.

This clonotype has a handful of counts. This sequence may be a read error, since a much larger clone differs from it by one base. This chain links TRBV13 with TRBJ2-7, with D perhaps matching TRBD1 (6 bases). This CDR3 has 12 residues. From germline, CDR1 is PRHDT and CDR2 FYEKMQ (reference sequence). Trimming shortened V by 5 bases and J by 4 bases, and 9 bases separated the two germline ends. CDR3 loop: CASSIRGYEQYF. The CDR3 coding sequence is TGTGCCAGCAGCATCAGGGGTTACGAGCAGTACTTC.

At least ten counts were recorded for this clonotype. V is TRBV20-1 and J is TRBJ2-5; 7 nucleotides align to TRBD2. The CDR3 is 14 residues long. J gave up 0 bases and V 5 bases, and 6 bases lay outside the gene matches. Germline CDR1 reads DFQATT; CDR2 reads SNEGSKA (reference sequence). In nucleotides, the CDR3 is TGCAGTGCTCGGGCTAGCGGACACCAAGAGACCCAGTACTTC. Its protein is CSARASGHQETQYF.